Below, 30 T cell receptor beta chains from the same sample are listed, as sequenced in a study of technical replicates of blood from a few donors. Assay used: immunoSEQ multiplex PCR; TCRdb lists only in-frame clones, some missing. The sample contains more than 90,000 clones, about 95% of which appear only once. Sample: T cells isolated from PBMCs. These receptors came from a human donor in good health.

In this sample, this clone turned up once. The rearrangement links TRBV7-7 to TRBJ2-1; D ambiguous. V was shortened by 5 bases and J by 6 bases, with 8 bases between the two germline ends. The CDR3 extends over 12 amino acids. Looked up from germline, CDR1 is SSHAT and CDR2 is FNYEAQ (reference sequence). The CDR3: CASSPIGNEQFF. The CDR3 DNA follows: TGTGCCAGCAGCCCTATCGGCAATGAGCAGTTCTTC.

The chain carries TRBV10-3 and TRBJ1-2, with 8 bases identical to TRBD1. Germline V gene sequence: CDR1 ENHRY, CDR2 SYGVKD. Trimming removed 11 bases from V and 4 bases from J; junction bases left unmatched: 12. CDR3 length equals 14 residues. The CDR3 sequence is CAAHTGTGLYGYTF. In DNA form, the CDR3 reads TGTGCCGCCCATACCGGGACAGGCCTCTATGGCTACACCTTC.

The chain carries TRBV25-1 and TRBJ1-2; D uncertain. V was clipped by 3 bases and J by 1 base, with 9 bases between them. The length of the CDR3 is 14 residues. From germline, CDR1 is MGHDK and CDR2 SYGVNS. CDR3 residues: CASSDKEDNYGYTF. The CDR3 bases are TGTGCCAGCAGTGATAAGGAGGATAACTATGGCTACACCTTC.

The chain is built from TRBV6-6 and TRBJ2-3; 7 nucleotides agree with TRBD2. From germline, CDR1 is MNHNY and CDR2 SVGAGI (reference sequence). Trimming at V came to 2 bases and at J to 0 bases, leaving 2 bases not matched to a gene. The CDR3 totals 15 residues. The CDR3 DNA reads TGTGCCAGCAGTTACGGGACTACTAGCACAGATACGCAGTATTTT. Its protein is CASSYGTTSTDTQYF.

The chain has TRBV4-2 and TRBJ1-5; D is uncertain. This CDR3 has 15 amino acids. Germline-derived CDR1 and CDR2 are LGHNA and YNFKEQ. V was shortened by 0 bases and J by 2 bases, with 8 bases between the two germline ends. CDR3 in DNA: TGTGCCAGCAGCCAAGACGACAAGCGCAATCAGCCCCAGCATTTT. This gives the protein CASSQDDKRNQPQHF.

The chain uses TRBV27 and TRBJ2-5, with D perhaps TRBD2 (7 bases). Trimming cost V 6 bases and J 4 bases, with 18 bases left between them. The CDR3 extends over 15 amino acids. The germline gives CDR1 MNHEY, CDR2 SMNVEV (reference sequence). CDR3: CASREGGADRETQYF. The CDR3 bases are TGTGCCAGCAGAGAGGGGGGGGCGGATAGAGAGACCCAGTACTTC.

The chain recombines TRBV5-6 with TRBJ2-3; 8 bases are a match to TRBD1. V was clipped by 1 base and J by 8 bases; unmatched bases: 6. The CDR3 is made up of 14 amino acids. Germline V gene data show CDR1 as SGHDT and CDR2 as YYEEEE. CDR3 in DNA: TGTGCCAGCAGCTTGAGACAGGGGACGGGTACGCAGTATTTT. As protein: CASSLRQGTGTQYF. Full variable domain (outside the CDR3, taken from reference TRBV5-6 and TRBJ2-3): DAGVTQSPTHLIKTRGQQVTLRCSPKSGHDTVSWYQQALGQGPQFIFQYYEEEERQRGNFPDRFSGHQFPNYSSELNVNALLLGDSALYLCASSLRQGTGTQYFGPGTRLTVL.

V gene TRBV10-1 combines with J gene TRBJ1-2; no clear D. CDR1 WNHNN and CDR2 SYGVQD come from the germline V gene (reference sequence). V was shortened by 4 bases and J by 1 base, with 10 bases between the two germline ends. There are 14 residues in the CDR3. The CDR3: CASSADTYNYGYTF. The CDR3 nucleotides read TGCGCCAGCAGTGCCGACACGTATAACTATGGCTACACCTTC.

The genes are TRBV9 and TRBJ2-2; 11 bases map to TRBD2. V was pared by 0 bases and J by 4 bases, with 2 bases of the junction left unmatched. The CDR3 runs to 16 residues. Germline V gene data show CDR1 as SGDLS and CDR2 as YYNGEE. CDR3 region: CASSVGLAGSTGELFF. As DNA, the CDR3 is TGTGCCAGCAGCGTAGGACTAGCGGGAAGCACCGGGGAGCTGTTTTTT.

CDR3 region: CASSLGRSRYDDDTQYF. CDR3 sequence (DNA): TGTGCCAGCAGTTTGGGGAGATCCCGCTACGACGACGATACGCAGTATTTT. The chain recombines TRBV28 with TRBJ2-3; possible D gene TRBD2, 5 bases. V shed 3 bases and J shed 6 bases, with 22 bases lying between them. Germline assignment: CDR1 MDHEN and CDR2 SYDVKM. This CDR3 has 17 amino acids.

This clone was detected only once. The chain employs TRBV7-3 and TRBJ2-7, with D possibly matching TRBD2 (5 bases). This CDR3 contains 13 residues. The V gene lost 1 base and the J gene lost 6 bases, with 10 bases spanning the gap. CDR1 and CDR2 (germline): SGHTA, FQGTGA. CDR3 nucleotide sequence: TGTGCCAGCAGCTTAATCTCTAGCTCCGAGCAGTACTTC. Residues: CASSLISSSEQYF.

The V and J genes are TRBV6-5 and TRBJ2-7; 9 positions agree with TRBD1. The CDR3 covers 15 residues. Germline CDR1 and CDR2: MNHEY and SVGAGI. After removal of 0 bases from V and 3 bases from J, the junction contained 3 bases not matched to a gene. The CDR3 here is CASSYSRTGDYEQYF. The CDR3 DNA is TGTGCCAGCAGTTACTCTAGGACAGGGGACTACGAGCAGTACTTC.

The rearrangement joins TRBV5-1 to TRBJ2-7, with 7 positions matching TRBD1. The CDR3 loop spans 14 amino acids. V was pared by 1 base and J by 5 bases, with 6 bases of the junction left unmatched. In germline, CDR1 is SGHRS, CDR2 YFSETQ. The CDR3, as DNA: TGCGCCAGCAGCTTGAGTACAGGGGTGGACGAGCAGTACTTC. It translates to CASSLSTGVDEQYF. Full variable domain (outside the CDR3, taken from reference TRBV5-1 and TRBJ2-7): KAGVTQTPRYLIKTRGQQVTLSCSPISGHRSVSWYQQTPGQGLQFLFEYFSETQRNKGNFPGRFSGRQFSNSRSEMNVSTLELGDSALYLCASSLSTGVDEQYFGPGTRLTVT.

This sequence joins TRBV7-9 and TRBJ1-2; possible D gene TRBD1, 6 bases. Germline-derived CDR1 and CDR2 are SEHNR and FQNEAQ (reference sequence). This CDR3 is 14 amino acids long. V lost 5 bases and J lost 6, with 16 bases in between. In DNA, the CDR3 is TGTGCCAGCAGCCAGAACCGGGACACCCATGGCTACACCTTC. Residues: CASSQNRDTHGYTF.

This clone was counted once. The chain recombines TRBV2 with TRBJ2-2; D unresolved. The germline CDR1 and CDR2 sequences are SNHLY and FYNNEI. V was shortened by 5 bases and J by 10 bases, with 2 bases between the two germline ends. The CDR3 spans 9 residues. CDR3 amino acids: CASSQELFF. The CDR3 DNA reads as TGTGCCAGCAGTCAGGAGCTGTTTTTT. Full variable domain (rest looked up from reference TRBV2 and TRBJ2-2): EPEVTQTPSHQVTQMGQEVILRCVPISNHLYFYWYRQILGQKVEFLVSFYNNEISEKSEIFDDQFSVERPDGSNFTLKIRSTKLEDSAMYFCASSQELFFGEGSRLTVL.

The chain has TRBV28 and TRBJ1-1, with D maybe TRBD1 (5 bases). Germline V gene data show CDR1 as MDHEN and CDR2 as SYDVKM. The V end lost 3 bases, the J end lost 1 base, and 9 bases lay between the germline ends. The CDR3 is 14 residues long. CDR3 loop: CASSFQGQNTEAFF. The CDR3 nucleotides are TGTGCCAGCAGTTTCCAGGGTCAGAACACTGAAGCTTTCTTT. Full variable domain (outside the CDR3, taken from reference TRBV28 and TRBJ1-1): DVKVTQSSRYLVKRTGEKVFLECVQDMDHENMFWYRQDPGLGLRLIYFSYDVKMKEKGDIPEGYSVSREKKERFSLILESASTNQTSMYLCASSFQGQNTEAFFGQGTRLTVV.

V is TRBV9 and J is TRBJ2-3, with D possibly being TRBD2 (6 bases). CDR1 is SGDLS, CDR2 YYNGEE, per germline. The CDR3 is made up of 16 amino acids. With 0 bases removed from V and 0 bases from J, the gap between germline ends came to 11 bases. The CDR3 region has the DNA TGTGCCAGCAGCGTAGGGGCGGGAACTAGCACAGATACGCAGTATTTT. Translating gives CASSVGAGTSTDTQYF.

The V gene is TRBV2, the J gene TRBJ1-2; 7 bases are a match to TRBD1. The CDR3 is 15 amino acids. V was clipped by 1 base and J by 4 bases; unmatched bases: 6. Germline V CDR1 and CDR2: SNHLY, FYNNEI. The CDR3 DNA sequence: TGTGCCAGCAGTGAAGGACAGGGTGGTCCCTATGGCTACACCTTC. This gives the protein CASSEGQGGPYGYTF.

The chain uses TRBV28 and TRBJ2-5; D is undetermined. V lost 2 bases and J 0 bases, leaving 10 bases between the germline ends. The germline CDR1 and CDR2 sequences are MDHEN and SYDVKM. This CDR3 comprises 15 residues. The CDR3 region is CASSLNLRYQETQYF. The CDR3 bases are TGTGCCAGCAGTTTAAATCTCAGGTACCAAGAGACCCAGTACTTC.

The chain has TRBV18 and TRBJ2-3; TRBD1 is a possible D gene (5 bases). Deletions cut 3 bases from V and 2 bases from J, with 12 bases between. Germline V lookup: CDR1 KGHSH, CDR2 LQKENI. The CDR3 runs to 15 residues. The CDR3 reads CASSPPKTATDTQYF. The CDR3 bases are TGTGCCAGCTCACCCCCGAAGACAGCCACAGATACGCAGTATTTT.

This sequence joins TRBV5-4 and TRBJ2-4; 7 bases agree with TRBD1. Germline loops: CDR1 SGHNT, CDR2 YYREEE (reference sequence). CDR3 length equals 16 residues. V trimming: 3 bases; J trimming: 4 bases; junction bases outside the gene matches: 10. The CDR3 is CASSSTGSLLKNIQYF. CDR3 nucleotides: TGTGCCAGCAGCTCGACAGGGTCCCTCTTGAAAAACATTCAGTACTTC.

This rearrangement joins TRBV28 to TRBJ2-3; possibly TRBD2 for D (6 bases). V gave up 6 bases and J gave up 4 bases, with 23 bases separating them. CDR3 size: 17 residues. Germline CDR1 and CDR2: MDHEN and SYDVKM. DNA of the CDR3: TGTGCCAGCAGCCAAGGCTTTAGCGGCTTGGATTCAGATACGCAGTATTTT. Amino acids: CASSQGFSGLDSDTQYF.

As concerns this clone: Within the sample, other DNA sequences also encode this same CDR3. The chain uses TRBV5-8 and TRBJ2-5; TRBD1 aligns across 9 bases. From germline, CDR1 is SGHTS and CDR2 YDEGEE. This CDR3 has 14 amino acids. J was trimmed by 2 bases and V by 4 bases; bases with no gene match: 3. Here the CDR3 DNA reads TGTGCCAGCAGCCCTGGGACAGGGCAAGAGACCCAGTACTTC. Protein product: CASSPGTGQETQYF. The full variable domain, rest sourced from reference TRBV5-8 and TRBJ2-5, is EAGVTQSPTHLIKTRGQQATLRCSPISGHTSVYWYQQALGLGLQFLLWYDEGEERNRGNFPPRFSGRQFPNYSSELNVNALELEDSALYLCASSPGTGQETQYFGPGTRLLVL.

The rearrangement links TRBV27 to TRBJ2-1; the D gene is possibly TRBD2 (6 bases). V lost 6 bases to trimming and J lost 5 bases, with 17 bases between them. In germline, CDR1 is MNHEY, CDR2 SMNVEV (reference sequence). This CDR3 is 15 amino acids long. The CDR3 DNA is TGTGCCAGCAGGGCCCACCGGGACTCAAACAATGAGCAGTTCTTC. Its protein product is CASRAHRDSNNEQFF.

This clone was recorded only once. The V and J genes are TRBV30 and TRBJ2-3; 7 positions agree with TRBD1. The CDR3 length is 14 residues. Germline V gene lookup returns CDR1 GTSNPN and CDR2 SVGIG (reference sequence). V lost 3 bases to trimming and J lost 2 bases; unmatched junction nucleotides: 5. CDR3 nucleotides: TGTGCCTGGAGCTTCGGGACAGCCACAGATACGCAGTATTTT. This sequence encodes CAWSFGTATDTQYF.

The V call is TRBV6-6, the J call TRBJ2-5, with TRBD2 as a possible D gene (6 bases). V was pared by 9 bases and J by 6 bases, with 17 bases between. Germline lookup yields CDR1 MNHNY and CDR2 SVGAGI (reference sequence). The CDR3 sequence is 13 residues long. The CDR3 DNA reads TGTGCCAGTGACTTCGGGAGTACAAAGACCCAGTACTTC. This translates into CASDFGSTKTQYF.

The rearrangement joins TRBV7-2 to TRBJ1-2, with D maybe TRBD1 (6 bases). This CDR3 comprises 14 residues. Trimming shortened V by 5 bases and J by 4 bases, and 14 bases separated the two germline ends. CDR1 is SGHTA, CDR2 FQGNSA, per germline. CDR3 nucleotides: TGTGCCAGCAGCCCCGTCGGGGGGCCCTATGGCTACACCTTC. It yields the protein CASSPVGGPYGYTF.

The chain's CDR3 is CASSYRLQGLYEQYF. The CDR3 region has the DNA TGTGCCAGCAGTTACCGACTTCAGGGGCTCTACGAGCAGTACTTC. The V gene is TRBV6-6, the J gene TRBJ2-7; tentatively, D is TRBD1 (6 bases). Germline CDR1 and CDR2: MNHNY and SVGAGI (reference sequence). The CDR3 loop spans 15 amino acids. The V end was cut by 2 bases, the J end by 3 bases, with 14 bases between.

The sample holds one count of this clone. The J gene is TRBJ1-5, the V gene TRBV6-1, with 7 bases aligning to TRBD1. The germline CDR1 and CDR2 sequences are MNHNS and SASEGT. The CDR3 is made up of 15 amino acids. J lost 4 bases, V lost 6 bases, and 9 bases had no gene match. The CDR3 loop is CASSPTGTENQPQHF. CDR3 DNA sequence: TGTGCCAGCAGCCCGACCGGGACAGAGAATCAGCCCCAGCATTTT.

The rearrangement joins TRBV18 to TRBJ1-5; D might be TRBD1 (5 bases). V lost 2 bases and J lost 5, with 10 bases in between. Looked up from germline, CDR1 is KGHSH and CDR2 is LQKENI. The length of the CDR3 is 14 residues. The CDR3 region is CASSPSGRDQPQHF. In DNA form, the CDR3 reads TGTGCCAGCTCACCATCGGGCAGGGATCAGCCCCAGCATTTT. The full variable domain, its missing parts supplied by reference TRBV18 and TRBJ1-5, is NAGVMQNPRHLVRRRGQEARLRCSPMKGHSHVYWYRQLPEEGLKFMVYLQKENIIDESGMPKERFSAEFPKEGPSILRIQQVVRGDSAAYFCASSPSGRDQPQHFGDGTRLSIL.